These 25 T cell receptor beta chains originate from one sample sequenced in a study of T cell responses to AZD1222 COVID-19 vaccine. Clones were read by immunoSEQ multiplex PCR, and TCRdb kept only the in-frame ones, dropping some. There are fewer than 200,000 clones in the sample; just under 90% occur only once, and 3.5% to 5.5% lies in the top ten. The sequenced sample was peripheral blood, obtained 28 days after the second dose of the MenACWY control vaccine. The source of these receptors is an adult who received the MenACWY meningococcal vaccine as a control.

This clone is a singleton in its sample. V gene TRBV18 combines with J gene TRBJ1-3; 9 positions agree with TRBD1. With 6 bases clipped from V and 0 bases from J, the junction kept 9 bases outside the gene matches. This CDR3 has 17 amino acids. CDR1 is KGHSH and CDR2 is LQKENI in the germline V gene. The chain's CDR3 is CASSPQTGGHSGNTIYF. Written as DNA, the CDR3 is TGTGCCAGCTCTCCCCAGACAGGGGGTCACTCTGGAAACACCATATATTTT.

This clone was found once. The chain links TRBV12-3 or TRBV12-4 to TRBJ2-3; TRBD1 or TRBD2 may be the D gene (5 bases each). Trimming cost V 6 bases and J 4 bases, with 11 bases left between them. This CDR3 is 13 amino acids long. CDR3 protein: CASSGTVPDTQYF. The CDR3 DNA sequence: TGTGCCAGCAGCGGGACGGTCCCAGATACGCAGTATTTT.

This CDR3 is CASSPSGTVYGYTF. The CDR3 DNA reads as TGTGCCAGCAGTCCGTCCGGGACCGTCTATGGCTACACCTTC. The gene calls are TRBV6-2 or TRBV6-3 and TRBJ1-2; TRBD1 is a possible D gene (5 bases). CDR3 length equals 14 residues. V lost 5 bases and J 4 bases, leaving 14 bases between the germline ends. Germline CDR1 MNHEY, CDR2 SVGEGT.

The chain links TRBV29-1 to TRBJ2-7; TRBD2 is a possible D gene (5 bases). CDR1 is SQVTM, CDR2 ANQGSEA, per germline. The CDR3 sequence is 11 residues long. Trimming removed 4 bases at V and 2 bases at J, with 6 bases between. This CDR3 reads CSVVLAYEQYF. The CDR3 DNA reads TGCAGCGTTGTACTAGCCTACGAGCAGTACTTC.

The J gene is TRBJ2-2, the V gene TRBV11-1, with D uncertain. The CDR3 is made up of 11 amino acids. The germline V gene encodes CDR1 SGHAT and CDR2 FQDESV (reference sequence). Trimming pared 8 bases from V and 9 bases from J, leaving 10 bases between. CDR3: CASSKRWELFF. CDR3 DNA sequence: TGTGCCAGCTCAAAGCGTTGGGAGCTGTTTTTT. Full variable domain (outside the CDR3, taken from reference TRBV11-1 and TRBJ2-2): EAEVAQSPRYKITEKSQAVAFWCDPISGHATLYWYRQILGQGPELLVQFQDESVVDDSQLPKDRFSAERLKGVDSTLKIQPAELGDSAMYLCASSKRWELFFGEGSRLTVL.

In this sample, this clone turned up once. This chain joins TRBV27 and TRBJ1-2; no clear D. Per the germline V gene, CDR1 is MNHEY and CDR2 is SMNVEV (reference sequence). Deletions cut 3 bases from V and 4 bases from J, with 9 bases between. The CDR3 is 13 amino acids. CDR3 residues: CASSFEGLYGYTF. The CDR3 region has the DNA TGTGCCAGCAGTTTTGAGGGCCTCTATGGCTACACCTTC.

The J gene is TRBJ1-4, the V gene TRBV2, with a possible D match to TRBD1 (5 bases). The CDR3 consists of 15 residues. The germline CDR1 and CDR2 sequences are SNHLY and FYNNEI. The V and J ends lost 4 bases and 3 bases respectively, with 12 bases between them. The CDR3 region is CASSGMGTANEKLFF. The CDR3 nucleotides read TGTGCCAGCAGTGGGATGGGGACGGCTAATGAAAAACTGTTTTTT.

This chain links TRBV27 with TRBJ2-7; 12 positions agree with TRBD2. Germline V gene lookup returns CDR1 MNHEY and CDR2 SMNVEV (reference sequence). V trimming: 5 bases; J trimming: 7 bases; junction bases outside the gene matches: 6. The CDR3 contains 14 residues. The CDR3 reads CASSRLAGVGEQYF. In DNA, the CDR3 is TGTGCCAGCAGTCGACTAGCGGGAGTAGGTGAGCAGTACTTC.

The chain has TRBV9 and TRBJ1-2, with D unresolved. Germline V gives CDR1 SGDLS, CDR2 YYNGEE. V was shortened by 3 bases and J by 8 bases, with 11 bases between the two germline ends. This CDR3 region has 12 residues. Here the CDR3 DNA reads TGTGCCAGCAGCGACCGGACGGCCGGCTACACCTTC. This translates into CASSDRTAGYTF.

V and J are TRBV28 and TRBJ1-5; D is unclear. Trimming left V 4 bases short and J 7 bases short, with 8 bases between. The CDR3 covers 12 residues. CDR1 is MDHEN, CDR2 SYDVKM, per germline. CDR3 sequence (DNA): TGTGCCAGCAGTTGGGGTGACCAGCCCCAGCATTTT. As protein: CASSWGDQPQHF. The full variable domain, completed using reference TRBV28 and TRBJ1-5, is DVKVTQSSRYLVKRTGEKVFLECVQDMDHENMFWYRQDPGLGLRLIYFSYDVKMKEKGDIPEGYSVSREKKERFSLILESASTNQTSMYLCASSWGDQPQHFGDGTRLSIL.

This clone was recorded only once. This chain joins TRBV7-7 and TRBJ2-5; D may be TRBD1 or TRBD2 (6 bases each). Germline-derived CDR1 and CDR2 are SSHAT and FNYEAQ (reference sequence). V was pared by 2 bases and J by 5 bases, with 12 bases between. This CDR3 is 14 amino acids long. This chain's CDR3 is CASSLNRDWETQYF. In nucleotides, the CDR3 is TGTGCCAGCAGCTTAAACAGGGACTGGGAGACCCAGTACTTC. Filled out from reference TRBV7-7 and TRBJ2-5, the complete variable domain reads GAGVSQSPRYKVTKRGQDVTLRCDPISSHATLYWYQQALGQGPEFLTYFNYEAQPDKSGLPSDRFSAERPEGSISTLTIQRTEQRDSAMYRCASSLNRDWETQYFGPGTRLLVL.

This chain uses TRBV6-5 with TRBJ2-7; D is perhaps TRBD2 (6 bases). V shed 3 bases and J shed 5 bases, with 11 bases lying between them. The germline V gene encodes CDR1 MNHEY and CDR2 SVGAGI. The length of the CDR3 is 13 residues. Here the CDR3 DNA reads TGTGCCAGCAGTTATGGGAGGACCCACGAGCAGTACTTC. This codes for CASSYGRTHEQYF.

The gene calls are TRBV11-2 and TRBJ2-1, with D possibly TRBD2 on 5 matching bases. Germline CDR1 SGHAT, CDR2 FQNNGV. The V end was cut by 5 bases, the J end by 7 bases, with 18 bases between. The CDR3 totals 15 residues. This CDR3 reads CASSGSWRVLNEQFF. The CDR3 region has the DNA TGTGCCAGCAGCGGAAGTTGGCGGGTGTTGAATGAGCAGTTCTTC.

The chain joins TRBV30 to TRBJ1-2, with TRBD1 identical over 7 bases. The V gene end was trimmed by 4 bases and the J gene end by 4 bases; junction bases not matched to a gene: 9. The V gene's germline CDR1 is GTSNPN and CDR2 SVGIG (reference sequence). The CDR3 totals 14 residues. CDR3 region: CAWTIVGQLYGYTF. In DNA form, the CDR3 reads TGTGCCTGGACTATAGTGGGACAGCTCTATGGCTACACCTTC. The variable domain in full, completed from reference TRBV30 and TRBJ1-2, reads SQTIHQWPATLVQPVGSPLSLECTVEGTSNPNLYWYRQAAGRGLQLLFYSVGIGQISSEVPQNLSASRPQDRQFILSSKKLLLSDSGFYLCAWTIVGQLYGYTFGSGTRLTVV.

The rearrangement links TRBV5-1 to TRBJ1-5, with D unclear. This CDR3 has 13 amino acids. Germline lookup yields CDR1 SGHRS and CDR2 YFSETQ. The V end lost 0 bases, the J end lost 5 bases, and 6 bases lay between the germline ends. The CDR3 protein is CASSLGVDQPQHF. CDR3 sequence (DNA): TGCGCCAGCAGCTTGGGTGTAGATCAGCCCCAGCATTTT.

The V call is TRBV5-1, the J call TRBJ2-7; 7 bases map to TRBD2. V lost 4 bases to trimming and J lost 2 bases; unmatched junction nucleotides: 12. The CDR3 contains 16 residues. Germline V gene lookup returns CDR1 SGHRS and CDR2 YFSETQ. The CDR3 DNA follows: TGCGCCAGCAGCCGAACTGCCGGGGAGGGGACCTACGAGCAGTACTTC. Protein sequence: CASSRTAGEGTYEQYF.

The chain is built from TRBV25-1 and TRBJ2-1; TRBD2 might be the D (6 bases). CDR3 length: 12 residues. In germline, CDR1 is MGHDK, CDR2 SYGVNS. The V gene lost 6 bases and the J gene lost 4 bases, with 7 bases spanning the gap. The chain's CDR3 is CASSGTYNEQFF. CDR3 nucleotides: TGTGCCAGCAGCGGGACTTACAATGAGCAGTTCTTC. Complete variable domain (other parts from reference TRBV25-1 and TRBJ2-1): EADIYQTPRYLVIGTGKKITLECSQTMGHDKMYWYQQDPGMELHLIHYSYGVNSTEKGDLSSESTVSRIRTEHFPLTLESARPSHTSQYLCASSGTYNEQFFGPGTRLTVL.

The genes are TRBV7-2 and TRBJ2-3; no definite D call. The V gene's germline CDR1 is SGHTA and CDR2 FQGNSA. The CDR3 loop spans 14 amino acids. V gave up 1 base and J gave up 2 bases, with 7 bases separating them. CDR3 sequence reads: CASSLDPHTDTQYF. For the CDR3, the DNA is TGTGCCAGCAGCTTAGACCCTCACACAGATACGCAGTATTTT.

The chain has TRBV6-5 and TRBJ2-7; TRBD1 agrees at 7 bases. Germline V lookup: CDR1 MNHEY, CDR2 SVGAGI. J gave up 5 bases and V 6 bases, and 4 bases lay outside the gene matches. This CDR3 comprises 12 residues. CDR3 nucleotides: TGTGCCAGCAGAACAGGGGCGGACGAGCAGTACTTC. Translating it yields CASRTGADEQYF.

The rearrangement uses TRBV4-1 and TRBJ1-1; D ambiguous. This CDR3 contains 13 residues. Trimming pared 2 bases from V and 5 bases from J, leaving 9 bases between. Germline V gene sequence: CDR1 MGHRA, CDR2 YSYEKL. DNA of the CDR3: TGCGCCAGCAGCCAATCATTAAGGACTGAAGCTTTCTTT. Translating gives CASSQSLRTEAFF.

V usage is TRBV27 and J usage is TRBJ2-7; either TRBD1 or TRBD2 may supply D (5 bases each). Germline loops: CDR1 MNHEY, CDR2 SMNVEV (reference sequence). This CDR3 spans 16 amino acids. Trimming took 0 bases from V and 2 from J, leaving 14 bases between them. The CDR3 protein is CASSLSRGRKAYEQYF. The DNA of the CDR3 is TGTGCCAGCAGTTTATCGAGGGGCAGGAAAGCCTACGAGCAGTACTTC.

The rearrangement uses TRBV24-1 and TRBJ2-3, with TRBD1 matching over 7 bases. Germline V lookup: CDR1 KGHDR, CDR2 SFDVKD. Germline trimming cut 3 bases from V and 0 bases from J; bases unmatched to any gene: 5. This CDR3 has 16 amino acids. The CDR3 protein is CATSDPGTASTDTQYF. The CDR3 coding sequence is TGTGCCACCAGTGATCCCGGGACAGCCAGCACAGATACGCAGTATTTT.

The chain joins TRBV18 to TRBJ2-3, with TRBD2 identical over 11 bases. Germline V gene sequence: CDR1 KGHSH, CDR2 LQKENI. With 3 bases clipped from V and 3 bases from J, the junction kept 2 bases outside the gene matches. CDR3 length: 15 amino acids. CDR3 coding DNA: TGTGCCAGCTCACCCCCTAGCGGGAGGACAGATACGCAGTATTTT. It encodes CASSPPSGRTDTQYF.

This clone was recorded only once. Other nucleotide sequences in the sample specify the same CDR3. This chain links TRBV19 with TRBJ1-6; no reliable D call. Germline V gene sequence: CDR1 LNHDA, CDR2 SQIVND (reference sequence). V was pared by 3 bases and J by 7 bases, with 4 bases between. The CDR3 loop spans 12 amino acids. The CDR3 DNA follows: TGTGCCAGTAGTATTCGCAATTCACCCCTCCACTTT. It codes for CASSIRNSPLHF. Variable domain in full (rest from reference TRBV19 and TRBJ1-6): DGGITQSPKYLFRKEGQNVTLSCEQNLNHDAMYWYRQDPGQGLRLIYYSQIVNDFQKGDIAEGYSVSREKKESFPLTVTSAQKNPTAFYLCASSIRNSPLHFGNGTRLTVT.

The chain couples TRBV5-6 to TRBJ1-2, with 7 bases matching TRBD1. Looked up from germline, CDR1 is SGHDT and CDR2 is YYEEEE. The CDR3 is 17 residues long. With 1 base clipped from V and 2 bases from J, the junction kept 11 bases outside the gene matches. CDR3 residues: CASSLSHPDRENYGYTF. Here the CDR3 DNA reads TGTGCCAGCAGCTTGTCGCACCCCGACAGGGAGAACTATGGCTACACCTTC.